In its sample, the clone carrying this T cell receptor (beta chain) was seen once. The data are from a study of blood T cell repertoires in COVID-19. Study details: In each case, the material was cDNA or gDNA derived from T cells, B-cell-depleted T cells, or PBMCs.

Profiling relied on immunoSEQ multiplex PCR, and the TCRdb table lists in-frame clones only, not all of them. The repertoire holds hundreds of thousands of clones, with 80% to 90% as singletons. Trimming shortened V by 3 bases and J by 5 bases, and 5 bases separated the two germline ends. Germline assignment: CDR1 LNHDA and CDR2 SQIVND (reference sequence). The CDR3 consists of 12 residues. The source material was peripheral blood. The chain has TRBV19 and TRBJ1-5; no firm D call. This TCR was sampled from a man in his late teens or twenties with COVID-19, enrolled during active disease. CDR3 sequence (DNA): TGTGCCAGTAGTATGGGCGATCAGCCCCAGCATTTT. Translation gives CASSMGDQPQHF.